What follows are 28 T cell receptor beta chains derived from one specimen sequenced in a study of PD-1 blockade in classical Hodgkin lymphoma. Sequencing was performed with immunoSEQ multiplex PCR; in TCRdb, only in-frame clones are kept and a portion is missing. Among nearly 50,000 clones listed, about three quarters were seen once. Time point here: cycle 4 day 1 (C4D1), after more than 5 weeks of nivolumab. Brentuximab vedotin exposure varied, and every patient relapsed after autologous stem cell transplantation. The material was peripheral blood mononuclear cells (PBMCs), obtained before the fourth cycle of nivolumab. These receptors were collected from a human donor with classical Hodgkin lymphoma.

This chain links TRBV7-9 with TRBJ2-5; D uncertain. From germline, CDR1 is SEHNR and CDR2 FQNEAQ (reference sequence). The germline V and J ends were trimmed by 3 bases and 2 bases, with 16 bases remaining between them. The CDR3 is 16 amino acids. The DNA for the CDR3 is TGTGCCAGCAGCTTCTTACGCGGAGCCCATCAAGAGACCCAGTACTTC. Translating gives CASSFLRGAHQETQYF.

The chain carries TRBV11-2 and TRBJ2-7, with D possibly matching TRBD1 (6 bases). Germline assignment: CDR1 SGHAT and CDR2 FQNNGV. V gave up 4 bases and J gave up 3 bases, with 7 bases separating them. The CDR3 sequence is 12 residues long. CDR3 in DNA: TGTGCCAGCAGCTCAGGGGTCTACGAGCAGTACTTC. Translated: CASSSGVYEQYF.

The chain joins TRBV5-4 to TRBJ1-1; D is possibly TRBD1 (6 bases). The length of the CDR3 is 16 residues. The V end was cut by 9 bases, the J end by 0 bases, with 21 bases between. Per germline, CDR1 SGHNT and CDR2 YYREEE (reference sequence). This CDR3 reads CATFEGGEFMNTEAFF. The CDR3 nucleotides are TGTGCCACCTTTGAGGGGGGGGAGTTTATGAACACTGAAGCTTTCTTT.

This chain uses TRBV2 with TRBJ2-7, with TRBD2 identical over 8 bases. The germline V gene encodes CDR1 SNHLY and CDR2 FYNNEI. With 5 bases clipped from V and 3 bases from J, the junction kept 6 bases outside the gene matches. The CDR3 is 14 amino acids. This CDR3 is CASSPFLAGYEQYF. DNA for the CDR3: TGTGCCAGCAGTCCCTTCCTAGCGGGCTACGAGCAGTACTTC.

This clone has only a few counts. The chain couples TRBV4-3 to TRBJ2-1; 11 bases map to TRBD2. V dropped 1 base and J dropped 10; count of bases not matched to a gene: 6. The length of the CDR3 is 15 residues. CDR1 and CDR2 from the germline V gene are LGHNA and YSLEER. CDR3 nucleotide sequence: TGCGCCAGCAGCCAAGCAACTAGCGGGAGCAGGGAGCAGTTCTTC. It translates to CASSQATSGSREQFF.

This clone was observed a handful of times. The V and J genes are TRBV2 and TRBJ1-5; D is unresolved. V was pared by 3 bases and J by 1 base, with 13 bases between. Germline CDR1 reads SNHLY; CDR2 reads FYNNEI. The CDR3 runs 16 residues. For the CDR3, the DNA is TGTGCCAGCAGTGATATCGGCCTATTCAGCAATCAGCCCCAGCATTTT. Translation gives CASSDIGLFSNQPQHF.

This clone showed up just once. This chain connects TRBV5-1 to TRBJ2-5; TRBD1 agrees at 8 bases. The CDR3 length is 14 residues. V gave up 2 bases and J gave up 5 bases; unmatched junction bases: 5. Germline V gives CDR1 SGHRS, CDR2 YFSETQ. In nucleotides, the CDR3 is TGCGCCAGCAGCTTCCAGGGGGCAGGGGAGACCCAGTACTTC. The encoded protein is CASSFQGAGETQYF.

This rearrangement joins TRBV6-5 to TRBJ2-2; 8 bases map to TRBD2. There are 15 residues in the CDR3. Germline V lookup: CDR1 MNHEY, CDR2 SVGAGI. V lost 5 bases and J lost 1; bases outside the gene matches: 3. DNA of the CDR3: TGTGCCAGCAGTGGACTAGCCGGGAACACCGGGGAGCTGTTTTTT. It translates to CASSGLAGNTGELFF.

CDR3 bases: TGTGCCAGCAGCTTAGAAGGGGGCCCTAACTATGGCTACACCTTC. Residues: CASSLEGGPNYGYTF. V is TRBV11-3 and J is TRBJ1-2; 7 positions match TRBD1. This CDR3 spans 15 amino acids. Germline V CDR1 and CDR2: SGHNT, YENEEA. Unmatched junction bases numbered 1, after V lost 0 bases and J lost 0 bases.

The chain joins TRBV6-6 to TRBJ2-7; D is possibly TRBD1 or TRBD2 (5 bases each). The CDR3 is 14 residues long. CDR1 MNHNY and CDR2 SVGAGI come from the germline V gene (reference sequence). With 5 bases removed from V and 2 bases from J, the gap between germline ends came to 13 bases. The CDR3 reads CASSNAGRAYEQYF. In DNA, the CDR3 is TGTGCCAGCAGTAACGCGGGCAGGGCCTACGAGCAGTACTTC.

This clone was detected a few times. J is TRBJ1-5 and V is TRBV5-8; 10 positions agree with TRBD1. The CDR3 runs to 14 residues. V was pared by 4 bases and J by 7 bases, with 5 bases of the junction left unmatched. Germline CDR1 and CDR2: SGHTS and YDEGEE. The CDR3 DNA follows: TGTGCCAGCAGCGTGGACAGGGGGAGCCAGCCCCAGCATTTT. Amino acid sequence: CASSVDRGSQPQHF.

The genes are TRBV23-1 and TRBJ1-1; 7 nucleotides line up with TRBD1. TRBV23-1 has ORF status, its function being uncertain. The CDR3 length is 16 residues. With 4 bases clipped from V and 1 base from J, the junction kept 9 bases outside the gene matches. Here the CDR3 reads CASSPSIDRENTEAFF. The CDR3 DNA reads as TGCGCCAGCAGTCCATCGATAGACAGGGAGAACACTGAAGCTTTCTTT.

The CDR3 reads CASSLRPSGTRYEQYF. The CDR3 DNA reads as TGTGCCAGCAGCTTAAGGCCTAGCGGGACGAGGTACGAGCAGTACTTC. The rearrangement joins TRBV7-6 to TRBJ2-7; TRBD2 matches at 9 bases. The V and J ends lost 2 bases and 4 bases, in that order; junction bases with no gene match: 9. The CDR3 has 16 residues. Germline CDR1 reads SGHVS; CDR2 reads FNYEAQ.

The chain combines TRBV27 with TRBJ1-1; no clear D gene. This CDR3 has 14 residues. Trimming took off 1 base at V and 1 base at J, with 7 bases between the two ends. Germline V lookup: CDR1 MNHEY, CDR2 SMNVEV (reference sequence). CDR3 nucleotides: TGTGCCAGCAGTTTATATTACGGGAACACTGAAGCTTTCTTT. Translating gives CASSLYYGNTEAFF.

V usage is TRBV15 and J usage is TRBJ2-7; TRBD1 matches 7 bases. The CDR3 is 15 residues long. Germline lookup yields CDR1 LNHNV and CDR2 YYDKDF (reference sequence). V was clipped by 1 base and J by 0 bases; unmatched bases: 3. CDR3 protein: CATSRGTGSSYEQYF. For the CDR3, the DNA is TGTGCCACCAGCAGAGGGACAGGCAGCTCCTACGAGCAGTACTTC.

V usage is TRBV28 and J usage is TRBJ2-7; D ambiguous. This CDR3 region has 14 residues. Trimming pared 2 bases from V and 0 bases from J, leaving 8 bases between. Germline V gene lookup returns CDR1 MDHEN and CDR2 SYDVKM. The CDR3 reads CASSLLRRSYEQYF. The CDR3 nucleotides read TGTGCCAGCAGTTTACTCCGCCGCTCCTACGAGCAGTACTTC.

V gene TRBV2 combines with J gene TRBJ1-1; D might be TRBD1 (6 bases). The CDR3 contains 15 residues. In germline, CDR1 is SNHLY, CDR2 FYNNEI. The V and J ends lost 2 bases and 1 base respectively, with 11 bases between them. CDR3 sequence reads: CASSEYGGRNTEAFF. CDR3 DNA: TGTGCCAGCAGTGAATACGGGGGGCGGAACACTGAAGCTTTCTTT.

This chain links TRBV28 with TRBJ1-1; D might be TRBD1 (6 bases). V gave up 2 bases and J gave up 0 bases, with 10 bases separating them. There are 15 residues in the CDR3. Germline V lookup: CDR1 MDHEN, CDR2 SYDVKM. As DNA, the CDR3 is TGTGCCAGCAGTTTAGGCGACAGGATGAACACTGAAGCTTTCTTT. Translating gives CASSLGDRMNTEAFF.

This chain uses TRBV18 with TRBJ2-3; the D is unclear. V was shortened by 0 bases and J by 6 bases, with 10 bases between the two germline ends. Looked up from germline, CDR1 is KGHSH and CDR2 is LQKENI. This CDR3 spans 14 amino acids. The CDR3 sequence: CASSPPTVWDTQYF. The CDR3 region has the DNA TGTGCCAGCTCACCACCGACCGTTTGGGATACGCAGTATTTT.

This clone was seen at least ten times. This chain links TRBV15 with TRBJ1-2, with a weak D call TRBD1 (6 bases). CDR1 and CDR2 from the germline V gene are LNHNV and YYDKDF (reference sequence). V lost 3 bases to trimming and J lost 0 bases, with 8 bases between them. This CDR3 has 14 amino acids. The CDR3 reads CATSRDRSNYGYTF. CDR3 DNA sequence: TGTGCCACCAGCAGGGACAGATCTAACTATGGCTACACCTTC.

This clone appeared once. The chain couples TRBV7-9 to TRBJ1-5, with D tentatively TRBD1 (5 bases). Trimming left V 1 base short and J 7 bases short, with 8 bases between. Germline V lookup: CDR1 SEHNR, CDR2 FQNEAQ (reference sequence). The CDR3 is 13 residues long. The CDR3 sequence is CASSLGPGQPQHF. CDR3 nucleotide sequence: TGTGCCAGCAGCTTAGGTCCAGGGCAGCCCCAGCATTTT. Based on the CDR3 plus reference TRBV7-9 and TRBJ1-5, the full variable domain is DTGVSQNPRHKITKRGQNVTFRCDPISEHNRLYWYRQTLGQGPEFLTYFQNEAQLEKSRLLSDRFSAERPKGSFSTLEIQRTEQGDSAMYLCASSLGPGQPQHFGDGTRLSIL.

The chain carries TRBV7-3 and TRBJ2-1; no firm D call. The CDR3 consists of 12 residues. Germline V CDR1 and CDR2: SGHTA, FQGTGA. V lost 2 bases and J lost 3, with 2 bases in between. CDR3 amino acids: CASSLDYNEQFF. The CDR3 region has the DNA TGTGCCAGCAGCTTAGACTACAATGAGCAGTTCTTC. Complete variable domain (other parts from reference TRBV7-3 and TRBJ2-1): GAGVSQTPSNKVTEKGKYVELRCDPISGHTALYWYRQSLGQGPEFLIYFQGTGAADDSGLPNDRFFAVRPEGSVSTLKIQRTERGDSAVYLCASSLDYNEQFFGPGTRLTVL.

V and J are TRBV5-1 and TRBJ1-2; 7 bases line up with TRBD1. V lost 2 bases, J lost 2 bases, and 6 bases stayed unmatched. Germline CDR1 reads SGHRS; CDR2 reads YFSETQ. The CDR3 length is 15 residues. The CDR3 protein is CASSFPDRPNYGYTF. The CDR3 coding sequence is TGCGCCAGCAGCTTCCCGGACAGGCCAAACTATGGCTACACCTTC. The full variable domain, with the rest looked up from reference TRBV5-1 and TRBJ1-2, is KAGVTQTPRYLIKTRGQQVTLSCSPISGHRSVSWYQQTPGQGLQFLFEYFSETQRNKGNFPGRFSGRQFSNSRSEMNVSTLELGDSALYLCASSFPDRPNYGYTFGSGTRLTVV.

This clone was observed a handful of times. The chain combines TRBV10-3 with TRBJ2-1, with 16 bases aligning to TRBD2. The CDR3 runs to 18 residues. Germline V gene lookup returns CDR1 ENHRY and CDR2 SYGVKD. After removal of 3 bases from V and 10 bases from J, the junction contained 12 bases not matched to a gene. DNA of the CDR3: TGTGCCATCAGTGATTGGGGACTAGCGGGAGGGCCGGGGAACGAGCAGTTCTTC. As protein: CAISDWGLAGGPGNEQFF.

This chain connects TRBV30 to TRBJ2-7; 10 bases are a match to TRBD2. Per the germline V gene, CDR1 is GTSNPN and CDR2 is SVGIG (reference sequence). Unmatched junction bases numbered 5, after V lost 5 bases and J lost 4 bases. CDR3 length: 13 residues. The CDR3 coding sequence is TGTGCCTGGGCGCTAGCGGGAGTTTACGAGCAGTACTTC. Its translation is CAWALAGVYEQYF.

J is TRBJ1-5 and V is TRBV29-1, with D possibly TRBD1 on 6 matching bases. From germline, CDR1 is SQVTM and CDR2 ANQGSEA. The CDR3 spans 15 residues. The V gene lost 1 base and the J gene lost 5 bases, with 15 bases spanning the gap. The CDR3 sequence is CSVEVGGAGDQPQHF. The CDR3 region has the DNA TGCAGCGTTGAAGTCGGGGGGGCTGGGGATCAGCCCCAGCATTTT. The variable domain in full, completed from reference TRBV29-1 and TRBJ1-5, reads SAVISQKPSRDICQRGTSLTIQCQVDSQVTMMFWYRQQPGQSLTLIATANQGSEATYESGFVIDKFPISRPNLTFSTLTVSNMSPEDSSIYLCSVEVGGAGDQPQHFGDGTRLSIL.

The chain employs TRBV11-2 and TRBJ2-3; 9 bases align to TRBD2. CDR3 length: 15 residues. From germline, CDR1 is SGHAT and CDR2 FQNNGV. V lost 3 bases to trimming and J lost 1 base; unmatched junction nucleotides: 2. In nucleotides, the CDR3 is TGTGCCAGCAGCTTCCGGACTAGCGGCACAGATACGCAGTATTTT. It codes for CASSFRTSGTDTQYF.

The chain has TRBV28 and TRBJ2-7, with D possibly matching TRBD2 (5 bases). This CDR3 spans 14 amino acids. Germline values: CDR1 MDHEN, CDR2 SYDVKM. The ends were cut back, 6 bases at V and 3 bases at J, with 15 bases in the middle. The CDR3 coding sequence is TGTGCCAGCAGAGCCTCGGGAAGTTACTACGAGCAGTACTTC. It specifies CASRASGSYYEQYF.